This T cell receptor (beta chain) was recorded in a study of T cells in Graves' hyperthyroidism and ophthalmopathy. Study as a whole: Peripheral blood draws took place at initial diagnosis, ahead of any treatment. The study, taken as a whole, reports: Most clonotypes expanded in thyroid above 0.001 were likewise present in blood.

This clonotype has only a few counts. Its antigen is as yet unknown. From RNA transcripts, TCR beta CDR3 regions were amplified. Initially, a first-round RT-PCR of the TCR CDR3 employed the HTBI primer set. TCRdb analysed the multiplex PCR reads with MiXCR anew, one entry per CDR3 protein. The repertoire holds more than 300,000 distinct CDR3 sequences, with approximately 18% as singletons. Sequencing was carried out using blood. The receptor's source is a man aged 18-30 years with Graves' ophthalmopathy.

DNA of the CDR3: TGTGCCACCAGCAATGGGGGCAGGGGATTGAACACTGAAGCTTTCTTT. Translation: CATSNGGRGLNTEAFF. The rearrangement joins TRBV15 to TRBJ1-1; TRBD1 might be the D (6 bases). This CDR3 is built from 16 residues. Trimming took off 4 bases at V and 0 bases at J, with 15 bases between the two ends. The V gene's germline CDR1 is LNHNV and CDR2 YYDKDF (reference sequence). The variable domain in full, completed from reference TRBV15 and TRBJ1-1, reads DAMVIQNPRYQVTQFGKPVTLSCSQTLNHNVMYWYQQKSSQAPKLLFHYYDKDFNNEADTPDNFQSRRPNTSFCFLDIRSPGLGDTAMYLCATSNGGRGLNTEAFFGQGTRLTVV.